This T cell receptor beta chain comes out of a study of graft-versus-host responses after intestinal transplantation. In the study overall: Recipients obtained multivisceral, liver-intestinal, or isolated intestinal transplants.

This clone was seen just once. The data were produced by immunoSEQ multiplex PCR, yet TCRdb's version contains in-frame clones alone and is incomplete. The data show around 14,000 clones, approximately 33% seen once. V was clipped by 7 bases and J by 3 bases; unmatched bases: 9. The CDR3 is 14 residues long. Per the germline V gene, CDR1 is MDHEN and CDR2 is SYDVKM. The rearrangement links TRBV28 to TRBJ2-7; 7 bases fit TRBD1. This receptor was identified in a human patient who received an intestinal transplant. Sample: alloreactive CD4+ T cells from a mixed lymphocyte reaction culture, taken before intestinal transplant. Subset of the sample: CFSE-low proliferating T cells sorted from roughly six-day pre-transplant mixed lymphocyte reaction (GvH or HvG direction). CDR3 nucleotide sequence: TGTGCCAGCAAAGGAACAGGGGAGTTCTACGAGCAGTACTTC. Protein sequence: CASKGTGEFYEQYF.